A selection of T cell receptor beta chains follows, all from one sample in a study of T cells in tuberculosis. Profiled with immunoSEQ multiplex PCR; TCRdb holds only in-frame clones, not every one. The data show about 32,000 clones, roughly 95% seen once. Sequenced input: PBMCs. These receptors were taken from a donor under 30 with latent tuberculosis or without tuberculosis infection. Both conserved end residues are part of each CDR3. A D gene is named only where the DNA matches it firmly. Clone size, where shown, is once, few, many, or a class for clones that have expanded.

TRBJ2-7,TRBV4-1,.,.,CASSQERAGGIYEQYF,TGCGCCAGCAGCCAAGAACGGGCTGGGGGGATCTACGAGCAGTACTTC
TRBJ2-7,TRBV18,once,.,CASSPGSPMGADEQYF,TGTGCCAGCTCACCCGGATCGCCGATGGGGGCCGACGAGCAGTACTTC
TRBJ2-7,TRBV19,once,TRBD2,CASSISASGSYEQYF,TGTGCCAGTAGTATCTCGGCTAGCGGGAGTTACGAGCAGTACTTC
TRBJ2-1,TRBV10-3,.,TRBD2,CAIAGTSGNNEQFF,TGTGCCATCGCCGGGACTAGCGGGAACAATGAGCAGTTCTTC
TRBJ2-3,TRBV30,.,.,CAWTDWSTDTQYF,TGTGCCTGGACAGATTGGAGCACAGATACGCAGTATTTT
TRBJ1-2,TRBV7-9,.,.,CASSFGDLYGYTF,TGTGCCAGCAGCTTCGGGGATCTCTATGGCTACACCTTC
TRBJ1-1,TRBV2,.,TRBD1,CASSGKRDSLNTEAFF,TGTGCCAGCAGTGGTAAACGGGACAGCCTGAACACTGAAGCTTTCTTT
TRBJ1-2,TRBV19,.,TRBD1,CASSRGQGNYGYTF,TGTGCCAGTAGTAGGGGACAGGGAAACTATGGCTACACCTTC
TRBJ2-3,TRBV25-1,.,.,CASSERWDSDTQYF,TGTGCCAGCAGTGAGCGTTGGGACTCAGATACGCAGTATTTT
TRBJ2-6,TRBV7-9,.,.,CASSSTGFGANVLTF,TGTGCCAGCAGTTCCACAGGGTTTGGGGCCAACGTCCTGACTTTC
TRBJ2-7,TRBV5-4,.,.,CASSLNAGLREQYF,TGTGCCAGCAGCTTAAACGCAGGGTTACGGGAGCAGTACTTC
TRBJ1-1,TRBV27,.,.,CASSRGGDLTEAFF,TGTGCCAGCAGCCGGGGGGGGGACCTCACTGAAGCTTTCTTT
TRBJ2-6,TRBV27,.,.,CASSPTISGANVLTF,TGTGCCAGCAGTCCCACTATATCTGGGGCCAACGTCCTGACTTTC
TRBJ2-5,TRBV27,once,TRBD1,CASSFRDRQETQYF,TGTGCCAGCAGTTTCCGGGACAGGCAAGAGACCCAGTACTTC
TRBJ1-4,TRBV30,.,.,CAWSGRLAEKLFF,TGTGCCTGGAGTGGAAGACTGGCCGAAAAACTGTTTTTT